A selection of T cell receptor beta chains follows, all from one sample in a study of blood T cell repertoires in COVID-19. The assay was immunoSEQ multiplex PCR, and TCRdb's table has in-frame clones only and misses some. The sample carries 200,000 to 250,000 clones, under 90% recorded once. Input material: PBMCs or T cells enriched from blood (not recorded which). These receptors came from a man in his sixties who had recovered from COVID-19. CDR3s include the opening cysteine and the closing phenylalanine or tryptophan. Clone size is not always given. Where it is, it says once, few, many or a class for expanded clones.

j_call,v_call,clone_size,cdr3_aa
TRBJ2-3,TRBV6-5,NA,CATRTSGGDTQYF
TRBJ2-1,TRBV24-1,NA,CATSANTGQSYNEQFF
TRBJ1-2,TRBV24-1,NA,CATSESQNYGYTF
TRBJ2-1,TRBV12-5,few,CASGLVAGSGVYEQFF
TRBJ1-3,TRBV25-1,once,CASSDLTGAGNTIYF
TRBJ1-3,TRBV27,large,CASRVQGGGNTIYF
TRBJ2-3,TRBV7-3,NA,CASSFRRGGTDTQYF
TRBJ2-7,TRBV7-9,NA,CASSLVSPRSSYEQYF
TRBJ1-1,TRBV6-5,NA,CASSYSEGFGTEAFF
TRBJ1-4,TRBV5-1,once,CASSTGQSEKLFF
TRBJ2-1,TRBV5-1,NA,CASSLAPAGGYNEQFF
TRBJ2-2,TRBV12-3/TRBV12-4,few,CASRTRQTGELFF
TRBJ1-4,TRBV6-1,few,CASSEWIGGTTNEKLFF
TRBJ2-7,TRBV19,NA,CASSTGISAYEQYF
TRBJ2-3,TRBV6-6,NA,CASRSKLSTDTQYF
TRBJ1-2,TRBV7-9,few,CASSFGGDRASYGYTF
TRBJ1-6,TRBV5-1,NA,CASSSLGSSSPLHF
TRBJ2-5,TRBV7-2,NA,CASSLGLAAIQETQYF
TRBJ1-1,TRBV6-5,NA,CASSSLLSNTEAFF
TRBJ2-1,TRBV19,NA,CASSTRLAGGLSSYNEQFF
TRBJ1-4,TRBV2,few,CASRAQQGNWEKLFF
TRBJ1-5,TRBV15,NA,CATSRAPGQGSNQPQHF